This entry features one T cell receptor (beta chain) sequence. The antigen remains undetermined. At one end the junction does not follow the germline gene, possibly because of a read error. The data belong to a study of cytomegalovirus exposure and HLA in healthy donors. PCR amplification relied on 60 Vbeta primers (plus 13 Jbeta primers). In the study's own analysis: Unique TCR beta chains numbered 60 million to 100 million in a later analysis, with around 11 million shared. Method: immunoSEQ multiplex PCR; TCRdb's copy keeps in-frame clones and lacks some. D and trimming were read from the DNA, whereas the V and J calls and clone size are those reported in that table. The sample has 89,000 or so clones; about 77% are singletons. General study results and limits: Later analysis associated a missense DCLRE1C variant with TCR beta V- and J-gene trimming.

Germline values: CDR1 SEHNR, CDR2 FQNEAQ (reference sequence). The CDR3 has 14 amino acids. The receptor was derived from a man in his 60s in good health and CMV-seronegative. The sample was PBMCs. The J gene is TRBJ1-1, the V gene TRBV7-9; D perhaps matches TRBD1 (5 bases). In nucleotides, the CDR3 is TGTTCCAGCAGCTTAGACATGGGGGGGGGTGAAGCTTTCTTT. It encodes CSSSLDMGGGEAFF.